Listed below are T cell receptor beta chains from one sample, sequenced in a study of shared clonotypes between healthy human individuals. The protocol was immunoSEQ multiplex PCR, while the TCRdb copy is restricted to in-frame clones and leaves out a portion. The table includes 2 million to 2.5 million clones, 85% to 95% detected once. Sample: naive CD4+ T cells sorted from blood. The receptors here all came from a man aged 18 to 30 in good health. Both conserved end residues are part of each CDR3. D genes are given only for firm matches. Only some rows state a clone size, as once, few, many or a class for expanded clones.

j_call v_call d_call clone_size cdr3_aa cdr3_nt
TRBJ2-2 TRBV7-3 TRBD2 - CASSSLERGRNTGELFF TGTGCCAGCAGCTCCCTGGAGCGGGGGAGGAACACCGGGGAGCTGTTTTTT
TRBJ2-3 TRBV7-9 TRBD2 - CASSPGGSLLGTDTQYF TGTGCCAGCAGCCCCGGGGGGTCCCTTCTAGGCACAGATACGCAGTATTTT
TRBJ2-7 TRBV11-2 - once CASSLKGNSYEQYF TGTGCCAGCAGCCTCAAGGGAAACTCCTACGAGCAGTACTTC
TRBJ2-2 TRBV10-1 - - CASSKGTTNGELFF TGCGCCAGCAGTAAAGGGACAACGAACGGGGAGCTGTTTTTT
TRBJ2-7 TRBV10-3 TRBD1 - CAISPGQVSNEQYF TGTGCCATCAGCCCGGGACAGGTCAGCAACGAGCAGTACTTC
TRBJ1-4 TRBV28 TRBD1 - CASSPRDRPLEKLFF TGTGCCAGCAGTCCCCGGGACAGGCCTCTTGAAAAACTGTTTTTT
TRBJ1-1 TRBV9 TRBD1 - CASSATGQLLEAFF TGTGCCAGCAGCGCCACGGGACAGTTGCTTGAAGCTTTCTTT
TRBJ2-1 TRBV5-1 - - CASSLGRGNSNEQFF TGCGCCAGCAGCTTGGGTCGGGGAAACTCCAATGAGCAGTTCTTC
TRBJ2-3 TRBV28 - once CASSQQQSTVLTDTQYF TGTGCCAGCAGTCAACAACAATCGACGGTACTCACAGATACGCAGTATTTT
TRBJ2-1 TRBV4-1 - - CASSRTPFRDIQFF TGCGCCAGCAGCCGAACCCCCTTCCGGGACATTCAGTTCTTC
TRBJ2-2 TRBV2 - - CASSRAGSTTPGAWNTGELFF TGTGCCAGCAGTAGGGCAGGGTCCACGACCCCGGGGGCCTGGAACACCGGGGAGCTGTTTTTT